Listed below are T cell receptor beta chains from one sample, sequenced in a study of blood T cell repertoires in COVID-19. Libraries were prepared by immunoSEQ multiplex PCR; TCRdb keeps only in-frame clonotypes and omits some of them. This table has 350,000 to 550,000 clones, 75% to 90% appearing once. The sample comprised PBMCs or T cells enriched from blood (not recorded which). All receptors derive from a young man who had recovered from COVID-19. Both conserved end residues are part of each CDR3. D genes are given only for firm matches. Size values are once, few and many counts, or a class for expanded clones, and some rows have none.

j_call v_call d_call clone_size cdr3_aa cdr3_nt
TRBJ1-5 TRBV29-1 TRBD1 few CSALTGADNQPQHF TGCAGCGCCTTGACAGGGGCGGACAATCAGCCCCAGCATTTT
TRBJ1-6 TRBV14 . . CASSQVRGLLAPLHF TGTGCCAGCAGCCAAGTACGAGGACTTTTGGCTCCCCTCCACTTT
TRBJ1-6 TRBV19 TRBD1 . CASSMDRGGNSPLHF TGTGCCAGTAGTATGGACAGGGGTGGTAATTCACCCCTCCACTTT
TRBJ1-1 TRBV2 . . CASSEWLNTEAFF TGTGCCAGCAGTGAATGGCTGAACACTGAAGCTTTCTTT
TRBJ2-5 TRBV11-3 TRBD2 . CASSIAGGGETQYF TGTGCCAGCAGTATAGCGGGAGGTGGGGAGACCCAGTACTTC
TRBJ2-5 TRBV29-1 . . CSVLLGVGETQYF TGCAGCGTCCTATTGGGAGTTGGAGAGACCCAGTACTTC
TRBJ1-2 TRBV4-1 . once CASGQQNGYGYTF TGCGCCAGTGGACAGCAGAACGGCTATGGCTACACCTTC
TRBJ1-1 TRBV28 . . CASSPRGANTEAFF TGTGCCAGCAGTCCCCGGGGGGCGAACACTGAAGCTTTCTTT
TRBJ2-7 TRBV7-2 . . CASSPSGIPLYEQYF TGTGCCAGCAGCCCTTCAGGGATCCCCCTCTACGAGCAGTACTTC
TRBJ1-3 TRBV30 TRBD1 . CAWSGDSSGNTIYF TGTGCCTGGAGTGGGGACAGCTCTGGAAACACCATATATTTT
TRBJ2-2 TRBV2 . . CATEGRYKPGELFF TGTGCCACAGAGGGGAGGTATAAGCCCGGGGAGCTGTTTTTT
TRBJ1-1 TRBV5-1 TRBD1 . CASLQQGDTEAFF TGCGCCAGCCTTCAACAGGGGGATACTGAAGCTTTCTTT
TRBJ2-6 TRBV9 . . CASSARVSGANVLTF TGTGCCAGCAGCGCCAGGGTTTCCGGGGCCAACGTCCTGACTTTC
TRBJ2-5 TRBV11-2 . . CASLRGGGETQYF TGTGCCAGCCTTCGAGGAGGTGGAGAGACCCAGTACTTC
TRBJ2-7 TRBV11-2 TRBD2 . CASSALAGGPYEQYF TGTGCCAGCAGCGCTCTAGCGGGAGGGCCTTACGAGCAGTACTTC
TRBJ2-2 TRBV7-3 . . CASSSHQGGAGELFF TGTGCCAGCAGCTCCCATCAGGGGGGAGCCGGGGAGCTGTTTTTT
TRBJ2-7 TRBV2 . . CASSVRESVYEQYF TGTGCCAGCAGTGTACGGGAGAGCGTTTACGAGCAGTACTTC
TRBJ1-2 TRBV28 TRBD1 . CASSRKQGAGYGYTF TGTGCCAGCAGTCGAAAGCAGGGGGCGGGCTATGGCTACACCTTC
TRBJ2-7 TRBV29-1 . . CSVQAPGAYEQYF TGCAGCGTCCAAGCTCCGGGAGCCTACGAGCAGTACTTC
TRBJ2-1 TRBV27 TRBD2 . CASSLLGTTLLGEQFF TGTGCCAGCAGTTTATTAGGGACTACGCTTTTAGGGGAGCAGTTCTTC
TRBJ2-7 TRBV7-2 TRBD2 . CASSHPLVAGGREQYF TGTGCCAGCAGCCACCCGCTGGTGGCGGGAGGGAGAGAGCAGTACTTC
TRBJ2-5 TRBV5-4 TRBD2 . CASSPSGLAGQETQYF TGTGCCAGCAGCCCCTCGGGACTAGCGGGCCAAGAGACCCAGTACTTC
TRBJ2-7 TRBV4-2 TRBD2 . CASSQDNGRLYEQYF TGTGCCAGCAGCCAAGATAACGGGAGGCTCTACGAGCAGTACTTC
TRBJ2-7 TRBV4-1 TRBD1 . CASSQDLSGGSYEQYF TGCGCCAGCAGCCAAGATCTCTCAGGGGGCTCCTACGAGCAGTACTTC
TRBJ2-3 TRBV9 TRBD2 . CASSPTAPGTSGTIRDTQYF TGTGCCAGCAGCCCTACCGCCCCCGGGACTAGCGGGACCATCAGAGATACGCAGTATTTT
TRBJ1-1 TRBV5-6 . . CASSLQGQGNTEAFF TGTGCCAGCAGCTTGCAGGGTCAGGGGAACACTGAAGCTTTCTTT
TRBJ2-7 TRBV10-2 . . CASSVDNYEQYF TGCGCCAGCAGTGTAGACAATTACGAGCAGTACTTC
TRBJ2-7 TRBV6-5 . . CASSYSAGAYEQYF TGTGCCAGCAGTTACTCGGCAGGGGCCTACGAGCAGTACTTC
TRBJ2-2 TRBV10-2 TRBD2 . CASSDRYGTSGSPGELFF TGCGCCAGCAGTGATAGATACGGGACTAGCGGGAGTCCCGGGGAGCTGTTTTTT
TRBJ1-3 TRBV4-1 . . CASSRDRNSGNTIYF TGCGCCAGCAGCCGAGACAGAAACTCTGGAAACACCATATATTTT
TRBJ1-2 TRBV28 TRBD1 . CASSLQGALGYTF TGTGCCAGCAGTCTACAGGGGGCGCTTGGCTACACCTTC
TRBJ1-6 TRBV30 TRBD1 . CAWSAGTGGSPLHF TGTGCCTGGAGTGCTGGGACAGGGGGTTCACCCCTCCACTTT
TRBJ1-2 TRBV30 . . CAWTLRGSYGYTF TGTGCCTGGACCCTCAGGGGTAGCTATGGCTACACCTTC
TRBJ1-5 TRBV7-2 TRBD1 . CASSSSGGWSNQPQHF TGTGCCAGCAGCTCTTCAGGGGGCTGGAGCAATCAGCCCCAGCATTTT
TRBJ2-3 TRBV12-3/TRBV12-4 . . CASSSSTDTQYF TGTGCCAGCAGCTCCTCCACAGATACGCAGTATTTT
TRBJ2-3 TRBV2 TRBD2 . CASKGGIADTQYF TGTGCCAGCAAGGGAGGGATTGCAGATACGCAGTATTTT
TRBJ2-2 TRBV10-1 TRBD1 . CASSAATGGTGELFF TGCGCCAGCAGTGCAGCCACAGGGGGCACCGGGGAGCTGTTTTTT
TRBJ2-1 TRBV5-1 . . CASSLAGGNEQFF TGCGCCAGCAGCTTGGCAGGTGGCAATGAGCAGTTCTTC
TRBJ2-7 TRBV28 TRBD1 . CASRFRPDRGYEQYF TGTGCCAGCAGATTTCGTCCGGACAGGGGCTACGAGCAGTACTTC
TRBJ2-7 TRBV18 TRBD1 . CASSPPGQGFGEQYF TGTGCCAGCTCACCACCGGGACAGGGTTTCGGCGAGCAGTACTTC
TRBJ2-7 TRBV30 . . CAWSAGAEQYF TGTGCCTGGAGTGCCGGAGCCGAGCAGTACTTC
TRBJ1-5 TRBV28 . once CASRQGSNQPQHF TGTGCCAGCAGGCAGGGCTCCAATCAGCCCCAGCATTTT
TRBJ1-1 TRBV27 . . CASSLEGNTEAFF TGTGCCAGCAGTTTGGAGGGGAACACTGAAGCTTTCTTT
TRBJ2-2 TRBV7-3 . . CGVLRGTGELFF TGTGGGGTCTTGCGGGGCACCGGGGAGCTGTTTTTT
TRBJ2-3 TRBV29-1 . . CSVAVDTQYF TGCAGCGTTGCGGTAGATACGCAGTATTTT
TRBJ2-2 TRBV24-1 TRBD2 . CATSDFGPSGRSGELFF TGTGCCACCAGTGATTTCGGGCCTAGCGGGAGGTCCGGGGAGCTGTTTTTT
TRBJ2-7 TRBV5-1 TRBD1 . CASRTPTGGEDEQYF TGCGCCAGCAGAACGCCGACAGGGGGCGAGGACGAGCAGTACTTC
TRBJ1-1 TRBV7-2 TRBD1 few CASSLVPGGTQGEAFF TGTGCCAGCAGCTTAGTTCCAGGGGGCACCCAAGGTGAAGCTTTCTTT
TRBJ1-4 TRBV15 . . CATIIDHLTGLEKLFF TGTGCCACCATTATCGACCACTTGACAGGTTTGGAAAAACTGTTTTTT
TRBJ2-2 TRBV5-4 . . CASNRGPTGELFF TGTGCCAGCAACCGCGGCCCCACCGGGGAGCTGTTTTTT
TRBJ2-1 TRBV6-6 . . CASSYSVQFNEQFF TGTGCCAGCAGTTACTCGGTTCAGTTCAATGAGCAGTTCTTC
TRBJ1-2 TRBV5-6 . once CASSLLAGQANYGYTF TGTGCCAGCAGCTTGTTGGCGGGGCAGGCTAACTATGGCTACACCTTC
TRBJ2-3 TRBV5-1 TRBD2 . CASSLEPSGGTYTQYF TGCGCCAGCAGCTTGGAGCCTAGCGGGGGCACGTATACGCAGTATTTT
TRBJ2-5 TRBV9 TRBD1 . CASTPKYEGARQETQYF TGTGCCAGCACCCCAAAATACGAGGGGGCCAGGCAAGAGACCCAGTACTTC
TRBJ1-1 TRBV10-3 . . CAISTHGNTEAFF TGTGCCATCAGTACTCACGGGAACACTGAAGCTTTCTTT
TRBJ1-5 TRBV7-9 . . CASSQTESNQPQHF TGTGCCAGCAGCCAGACAGAGAGCAATCAGCCCCAGCATTTT
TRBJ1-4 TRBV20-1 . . CSASNQGSNEKLFF TGCAGTGCTAGTAATCAGGGTTCCAATGAAAAACTGTTTTTT
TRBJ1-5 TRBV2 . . CASRDRDLGNQPQHF TGTGCCAGCAGGGACCGGGATTTGGGCAATCAGCCCCAGCATTTT
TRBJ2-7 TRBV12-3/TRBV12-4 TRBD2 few CASSRAGVGEQYF TGTGCCAGCAGTCGAGCGGGAGTTGGAGAGCAGTACTTC